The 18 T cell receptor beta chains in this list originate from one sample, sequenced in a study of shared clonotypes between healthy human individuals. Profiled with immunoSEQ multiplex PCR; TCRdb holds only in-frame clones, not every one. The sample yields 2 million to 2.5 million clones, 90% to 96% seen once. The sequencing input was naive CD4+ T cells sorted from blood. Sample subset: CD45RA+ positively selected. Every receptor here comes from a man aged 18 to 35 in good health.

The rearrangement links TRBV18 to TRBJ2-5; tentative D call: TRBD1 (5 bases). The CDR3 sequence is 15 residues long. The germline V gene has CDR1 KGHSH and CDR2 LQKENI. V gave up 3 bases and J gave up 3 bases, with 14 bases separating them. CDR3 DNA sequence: TGTGCCAGCTCACCTGGGGCTCAAAGAGAAGAGACCCAGTACTTC. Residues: CASSPGAQREETQYF.

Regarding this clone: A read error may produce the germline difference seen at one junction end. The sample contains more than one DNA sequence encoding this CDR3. This chain's CDR3 is CASSTGSYEQYF. CDR3 nucleotide sequence: TGTGCCAGCAGTACAGGGTCCTACGAGCAGTACTTC. The J gene is TRBJ2-7, the V gene TRBV19; TRBD1 is a possible D gene (6 bases). This CDR3 is 12 amino acids long. Looked up from germline, CDR1 is LNHDA and CDR2 is SQIVND (reference sequence).

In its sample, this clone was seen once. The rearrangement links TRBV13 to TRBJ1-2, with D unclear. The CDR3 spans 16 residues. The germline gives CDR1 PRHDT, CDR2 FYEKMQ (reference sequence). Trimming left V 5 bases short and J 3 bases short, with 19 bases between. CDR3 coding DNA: TGTGCCAGCAGCCGCCCCGGGGAGGATCGGGACTATGGCTACACCTTC. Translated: CASSRPGEDRDYGYTF.

This CDR3 is CAWSAQSTGELFF. CDR3 coding DNA: TGTGCCTGGAGTGCGCAGAGCACCGGGGAGCTGTTTTTT. The genes are TRBV30 and TRBJ2-2; D is ambiguous. CDR1 and CDR2 (germline): GTSNPN, SVGIG (reference sequence). The CDR3 has 13 residues. The V end lost 1 base, the J end lost 4 bases, and 7 bases lay between the germline ends.

The CDR3: CASSGLYNEQFF. The CDR3 bases are TGCGCCAGCAGCGGACTGTACAATGAGCAGTTCTTC. V and J are TRBV5-1 and TRBJ2-1, with D possibly TRBD2 on 5 matching bases. The V end was cut by 4 bases, the J end by 4 bases, with 6 bases between. CDR1 is SGHRS and CDR2 is YFSETQ in the germline V gene. The CDR3 runs to 12 residues.

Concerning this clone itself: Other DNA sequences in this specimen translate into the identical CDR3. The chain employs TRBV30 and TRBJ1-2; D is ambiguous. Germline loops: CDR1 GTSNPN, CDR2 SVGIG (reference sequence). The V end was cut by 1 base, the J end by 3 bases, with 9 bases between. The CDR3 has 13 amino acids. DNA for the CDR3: TGTGCCTGGAGTGGAGCTGGAGACTATGGCTACACCTTC. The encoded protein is CAWSGAGDYGYTF. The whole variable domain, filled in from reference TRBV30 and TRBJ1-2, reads SQTIHQWPATLVQPVGSPLSLECTVEGTSNPNLYWYRQAAGRGLQLLFYSVGIGQISSEVPQNLSASRPQDRQFILSSKKLLLSDSGFYLCAWSGAGDYGYTFGSGTRLTVV.

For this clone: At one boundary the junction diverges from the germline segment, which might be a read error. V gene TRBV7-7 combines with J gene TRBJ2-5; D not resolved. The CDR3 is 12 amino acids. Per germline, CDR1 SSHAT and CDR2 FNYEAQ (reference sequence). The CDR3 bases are TGTGCTAGCAGCCCTATGGGTGAGACCCAGTACTTC. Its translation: CASSPMGETQYF.

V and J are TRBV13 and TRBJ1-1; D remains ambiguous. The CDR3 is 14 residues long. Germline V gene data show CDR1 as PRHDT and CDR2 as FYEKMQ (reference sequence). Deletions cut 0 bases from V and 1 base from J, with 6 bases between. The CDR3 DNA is TGTGCCAGCAGCTTAGGGTATAGGAACACTGAAGCTTTCTTT. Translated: CASSLGYRNTEAFF.

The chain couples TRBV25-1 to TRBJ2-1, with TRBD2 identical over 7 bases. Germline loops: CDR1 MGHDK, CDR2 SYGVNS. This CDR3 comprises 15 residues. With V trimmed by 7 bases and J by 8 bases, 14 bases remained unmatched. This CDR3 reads CASKKAGLGSDEQFF. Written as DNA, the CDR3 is TGTGCCAGCAAGAAAGCGGGGCTGGGGTCCGATGAGCAGTTCTTC.

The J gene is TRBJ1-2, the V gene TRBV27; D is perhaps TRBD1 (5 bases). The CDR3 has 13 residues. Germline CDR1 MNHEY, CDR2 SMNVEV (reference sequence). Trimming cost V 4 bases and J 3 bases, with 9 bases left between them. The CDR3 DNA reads TGTGCCAGCAGTTGGAGGGGCGACTATGGCTACACCTTC. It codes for CASSWRGDYGYTF.

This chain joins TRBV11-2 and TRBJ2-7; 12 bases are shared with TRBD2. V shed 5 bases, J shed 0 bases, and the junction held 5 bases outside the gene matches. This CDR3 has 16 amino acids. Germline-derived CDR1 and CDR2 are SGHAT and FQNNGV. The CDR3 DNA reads TGTGCCAGCAGCCCGCGGACTAGCGGGATCTCCTACGAGCAGTACTTC. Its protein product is CASSPRTSGISYEQYF.

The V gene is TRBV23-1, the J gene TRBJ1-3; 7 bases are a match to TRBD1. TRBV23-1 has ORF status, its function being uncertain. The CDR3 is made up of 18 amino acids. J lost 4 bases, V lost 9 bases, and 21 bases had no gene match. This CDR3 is CASTPRDSEPLVGNTIYF. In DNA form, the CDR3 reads TGCGCCAGTACTCCCCGGGACAGCGAGCCGCTCGTGGGAAACACCATATATTTT.

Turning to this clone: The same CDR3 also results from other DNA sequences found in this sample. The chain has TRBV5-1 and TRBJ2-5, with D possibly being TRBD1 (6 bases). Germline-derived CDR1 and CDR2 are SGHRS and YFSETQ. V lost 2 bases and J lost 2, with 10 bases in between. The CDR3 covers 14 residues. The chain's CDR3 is CASSFRTVQETQYF. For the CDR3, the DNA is TGCGCCAGCAGCTTCCGGACAGTTCAAGAGACCCAGTACTTC.

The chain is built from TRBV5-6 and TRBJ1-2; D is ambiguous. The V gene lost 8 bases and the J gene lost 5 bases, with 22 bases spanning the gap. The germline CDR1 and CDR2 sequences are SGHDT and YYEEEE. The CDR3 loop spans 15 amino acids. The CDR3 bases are TGTGCCAGTCTCCTGGGCCCTAACCTGGGATATGGCTACACCTTC. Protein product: CASLLGPNLGYGYTF.

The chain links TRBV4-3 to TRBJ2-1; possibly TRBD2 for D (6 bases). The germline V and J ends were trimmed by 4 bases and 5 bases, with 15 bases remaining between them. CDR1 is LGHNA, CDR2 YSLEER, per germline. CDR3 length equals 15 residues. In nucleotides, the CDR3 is TGCGCCAGCAGCCCCCCTAGCGCCGCTAACAATGAGCAGTTCTTC. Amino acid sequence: CASSPPSAANNEQFF.

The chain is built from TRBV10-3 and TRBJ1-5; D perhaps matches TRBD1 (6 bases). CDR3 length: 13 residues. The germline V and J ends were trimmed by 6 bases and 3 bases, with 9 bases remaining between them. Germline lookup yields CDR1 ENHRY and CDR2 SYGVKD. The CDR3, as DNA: TGTGCCATCAGCCCAGGGGCCAATCAGCCCCAGCATTTT. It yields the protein CAISPGANQPQHF.

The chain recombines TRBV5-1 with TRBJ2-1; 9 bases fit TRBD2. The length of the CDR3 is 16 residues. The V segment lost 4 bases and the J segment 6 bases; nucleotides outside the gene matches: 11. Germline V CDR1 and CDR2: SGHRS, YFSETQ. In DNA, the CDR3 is TGCGCCAGCAGCCCTCTTGGCGCGGGGGGGCCCAATGAGCAGTTCTTC. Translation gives CASSPLGAGGPNEQFF.

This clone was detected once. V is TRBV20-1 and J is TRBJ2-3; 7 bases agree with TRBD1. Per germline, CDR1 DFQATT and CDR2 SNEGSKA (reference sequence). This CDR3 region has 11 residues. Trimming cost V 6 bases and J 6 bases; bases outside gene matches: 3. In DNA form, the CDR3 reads TGCAGTGCCATGACAGGGGATACGCAGTATTTT. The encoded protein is CSAMTGDTQYF.